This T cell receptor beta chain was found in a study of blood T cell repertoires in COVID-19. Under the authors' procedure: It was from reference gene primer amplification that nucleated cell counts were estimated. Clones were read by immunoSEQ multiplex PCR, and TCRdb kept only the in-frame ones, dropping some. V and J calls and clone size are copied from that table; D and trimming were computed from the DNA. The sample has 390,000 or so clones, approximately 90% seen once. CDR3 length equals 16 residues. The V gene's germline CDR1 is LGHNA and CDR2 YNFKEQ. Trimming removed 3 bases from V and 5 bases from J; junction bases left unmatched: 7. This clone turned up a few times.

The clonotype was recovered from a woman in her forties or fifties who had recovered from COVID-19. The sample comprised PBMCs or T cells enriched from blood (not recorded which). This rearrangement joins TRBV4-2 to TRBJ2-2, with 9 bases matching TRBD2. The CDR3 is CASSQWVAGVTGELFF. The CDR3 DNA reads TGTGCCAGCAGCCAGTGGGTAGCGGGGGTAACCGGGGAGCTGTTTTTT.